The next 25 T cell receptor beta chains were all read from a single sample in a study of cytomegalovirus exposure and HLA in healthy donors. Data came from immunoSEQ multiplex PCR; TCRdb stores just in-frame clones and leaves some out. The sample has 65,000 or so clones; 92% are singletons. The sample consisted of PBMCs. The receptors here all came from a woman in her late teens or twenties in good health and CMV-seronegative.

The rearrangement links TRBV11-3 to TRBJ2-5; D is perhaps TRBD2 (5 bases). The CDR3 is 14 amino acids. Germline CDR1 and CDR2: SGHNT and YENEEA. Trimming took off 4 bases at V and 4 bases at J, with 13 bases between the two ends. This chain's CDR3 is CASSSGYAGETQYF. The CDR3 DNA is TGTGCCAGCAGCTCCGGCTATGCGGGAGAGACCCAGTACTTC.

The V gene is TRBV27, the J gene TRBJ1-2; tentatively, D is TRBD1 (5 bases). Germline CDR1 reads MNHEY; CDR2 reads SMNVEV (reference sequence). The CDR3 length is 12 residues. Trimming took 2 bases from V and 12 from J, leaving 13 bases between them. CDR3 nucleotide sequence: TGTGCCAGCAGTTTACCGGGGGGACCCAACACCTTC. Translation gives CASSLPGGPNTF.

The chain recombines TRBV27 with TRBJ1-5; 9 bases map to TRBD1. This CDR3 has 15 amino acids. J lost 6 bases, V lost 6 bases, and 9 bases had no gene match. Germline V CDR1 and CDR2: MNHEY, SMNVEV (reference sequence). The CDR3 DNA follows: TGTGCCAGCAGGGGTGCCGGGACAGGGATTCAGCCCCAGCATTTT. This sequence encodes CASRGAGTGIQPQHF.

In DNA, the CDR3 is TGTGCCAGCAGCCCTCGTGGGAGCTCCTACAATGAGCAGTTCTTC. This encodes CASSPRGSSYNEQFF. This sequence joins TRBV7-2 and TRBJ2-1, with D possibly being TRBD2 (5 bases). The germline CDR1 and CDR2 sequences are SGHTA and FQGNSA. There are 15 residues in the CDR3. V shed 5 bases and J shed 0 bases, with 11 bases lying between them.

The chain employs TRBV6-1 and TRBJ2-7; possibly TRBD2 for D (6 bases). The V end was cut by 1 base, the J end by 5 bases, with 6 bases between. CDR3 size: 12 residues. Germline lookup yields CDR1 MNHNS and CDR2 SASEGT. CDR3 residues: CASSEGGDEQYF. CDR3 DNA sequence: TGTGCCAGCAGTGAAGGGGGGGACGAGCAGTACTTC.

This clone came up once. V gene TRBV28 combines with J gene TRBJ1-2; 7 nucleotides agree with TRBD1. This CDR3 has 13 residues. The ends lost 9 bases at V and 4 bases at J; junction bases unmatched: 8. Germline lookup yields CDR1 MDHEN and CDR2 SYDVKM. CDR3 in DNA: TGTGCCAGTTGGAGGACAGGACTCTATGGCTACACCTTC. This codes for CASWRTGLYGYTF.

The chain recombines TRBV28 with TRBJ1-1; D call uncertain. The CDR3 contains 13 residues. Germline V CDR1 and CDR2: MDHEN, SYDVKM. V was pared by 2 bases and J by 5 bases, with 9 bases between. The CDR3 here is CASSLAGRTEAFF. CDR3 DNA: TGTGCCAGCAGTTTAGCAGGAAGGACTGAAGCTTTCTTT.

CDR3 protein: CSVEGPGYGYTF. Here the CDR3 DNA reads TGCAGCGTTGAAGGCCCGGGATATGGCTACACCTTC. The V and J genes are TRBV29-1 and TRBJ1-2; D not resolved. V dropped 1 base and J dropped 5 bases, with 8 bases sitting between them. The germline CDR1 and CDR2 sequences are SQVTM and ANQGSEA. The CDR3 length is 12 residues.

CDR3 in amino acids: CASSFSYQGEQFF. The DNA for the CDR3 is TGTGCCAGCAGCTTTAGTTATCAGGGTGAGCAGTTCTTC. J is TRBJ2-1 and V is TRBV7-3, with a possible D match to TRBD1 (5 bases). V was trimmed by 3 bases and J by 9 bases, leaving 12 bases between them. Germline V gene lookup returns CDR1 SGHTA and CDR2 FQGTGA. This CDR3 is 13 amino acids long. Supplemented by reference TRBV7-3 and TRBJ2-1, the full variable domain reads GAGVSQTPSNKVTEKGKYVELRCDPISGHTALYWYRQSLGQGPEFLIYFQGTGAADDSGLPNDRFFAVRPEGSVSTLKIQRTERGDSAVYLCASSFSYQGEQFFGPGTRLTVL.

This rearrangement joins TRBV5-8 to TRBJ2-5; D might be TRBD1 (6 bases). This CDR3 has 14 amino acids. V was trimmed by 3 bases and J by 1 base, leaving 10 bases between them. Germline V gives CDR1 SGHTS, CDR2 YDEGEE. The CDR3 DNA is TGTGCCAGCAGCTACACAGGGTCCCAAGAGACCCAGTACTTC. The encoded protein is CASSYTGSQETQYF.

The chain carries TRBV18 and TRBJ2-3; no clear D. Germline CDR1 is KGHSH and CDR2 is LQKENI. V lost 0 bases to trimming and J lost 5 bases, with 9 bases between them. The CDR3 consists of 14 residues. The DNA for the CDR3 is TGTGCCAGCTCACCACCGAGGTCTGTAGATACGCAGTATTTT. Protein product: CASSPPRSVDTQYF.

V and J are TRBV25-1 and TRBJ2-7; 8 bases align to TRBD1. The CDR3 covers 14 residues. V shed 5 bases and J 2 bases; nucleotides not matched to a gene: 5. Germline V gene data show CDR1 as MGHDK and CDR2 as SYGVNS. CDR3 coding DNA: TGTGCCAGCAGTATCGGACAGGGACCCTACGAGCAGTACTTC. Translation gives CASSIGQGPYEQYF.

This clone was seen only once. The rearrangement joins TRBV18 to TRBJ1-1; 7 nucleotides line up with TRBD1. Germline values: CDR1 KGHSH, CDR2 LQKENI. Unmatched junction bases numbered 5, after V lost 4 bases and J lost 0 bases. This CDR3 region has 15 residues. CDR3 in DNA: TGTGCCAGCTCACAGGGGGCTGTCGTGAACACTGAAGCTTTCTTT. As protein: CASSQGAVVNTEAFF.

V and J are TRBV5-6 and TRBJ2-7; TRBD2 matches at 15 bases. Trimming took 4 bases from V and 3 from J; bases not matched to a gene: 5. CDR3 length equals 16 residues. The germline gives CDR1 SGHDT, CDR2 YYEEEE. In nucleotides, the CDR3 is TGTGCCAGCAGCGGGGGGACTAGCGGGAGGAGCTACGAGCAGTACTTC. It is translated as CASSGGTSGRSYEQYF.

In this sample, this clone turned up once. The genes are TRBV6-1 and TRBJ1-6, with 7 bases lining up with TRBD1. J was trimmed by 0 bases and V by 2 bases; bases with no gene match: 7. The CDR3 covers 18 residues. CDR1 and CDR2 (germline): MNHNS, SASEGT. CDR3 nucleotide sequence: TGTGCCAGCAGTGAACCAAGGGGGCCCAACTCCTATAATTCACCCCTCCACTTT. Protein product: CASSEPRGPNSYNSPLHF.

This clone was seen more than once but under ten times. CDR3 protein: CASSQGQGRTDTQYF. In DNA form, the CDR3 reads TGCGCCAGCAGCCAGGGACAGGGACGAACAGATACGCAGTATTTT. The V gene is TRBV4-3, the J gene TRBJ2-3; the match to TRBD1 covers 9 bases. Germline lookup yields CDR1 LGHNA and CDR2 YSLEER. J was trimmed by 3 bases and V by 3 bases; bases with no gene match: 4. CDR3 length equals 15 residues.

The gene calls are TRBV6-5 and TRBJ2-5; 10 positions agree with TRBD1. CDR3 size: 13 residues. J lost 5 bases, V lost 6 bases, and 3 bases had no gene match. CDR1 MNHEY and CDR2 SVGAGI come from the germline V gene. The CDR3 region has the DNA TGTGCCAGCAGGGACAGGGGGGGGGAGACCCAGTACTTC. Translated, it gives CASRDRGGETQYF.

The chain recombines TRBV13 with TRBJ1-1; 8 bases agree with TRBD1. The V gene's germline CDR1 is PRHDT and CDR2 FYEKMQ (reference sequence). The J segment lost 5 bases and the V segment lost 5 bases, leaving 7 bases of the junction unmatched. CDR3 length: 14 residues. CDR3 in amino acids: CASSVTGGFTEAFF. The CDR3 region has the DNA TGTGCCAGCAGCGTCACAGGGGGTTTTACTGAAGCTTTCTTT.

The chain combines TRBV4-1 with TRBJ1-5, with TRBD1 matching 9 bases. Germline V gene data show CDR1 as MGHRA and CDR2 as YSYEKL. The CDR3 is 15 residues long. The trim removed 2 bases at V and 7 bases at J, leaving 6 bases unmatched. CDR3 sequence: CASSQQQGAFQPQHF. DNA of the CDR3: TGCGCCAGCAGCCAACAACAGGGGGCCTTCCAGCCCCAGCATTTT.

This chain uses TRBV7-3 with TRBJ2-5; TRBD1 matches at 10 bases. The CDR3 runs to 12 residues. Trimming took 8 bases from V and 6 from J; bases not matched to a gene: 3. Germline V gene data show CDR1 as SGHTA and CDR2 as FQGTGA. The CDR3 DNA is TGTGCCAGCGGGGACAGGGGAAAGACCCAGTACTTC. As protein: CASGDRGKTQYF.

The chain combines TRBV19 with TRBJ1-4; no clear D. The CDR3 spans 13 residues. Trimming stripped 10 bases from V and 6 bases from J, with 15 bases between. In germline, CDR1 is LNHDA, CDR2 SQIVND (reference sequence). In DNA form, the CDR3 reads TGTGCCACCTCAACCGGAGGCCATGAAAAACTGTTTTTT. Amino acid sequence: CATSTGGHEKLFF.

The V call is TRBV25-1, the J call TRBJ2-2; 7 bases are shared with TRBD1. Germline CDR1 and CDR2: MGHDK and SYGVNS. CDR3 length equals 18 residues. V dropped 5 bases and J dropped 0; count of bases not matched to a gene: 12. In DNA form, the CDR3 reads TGTGCCAGCAGTCCGAGACCCGGGACAGATGCGAACACCGGGGAGCTGTTTTTT. Protein product: CASSPRPGTDANTGELFF.

The chain combines TRBV25-1 with TRBJ2-4, with TRBD1 matching over 7 bases. The CDR3 has 17 residues. V was pared by 7 bases and J by 0 bases, with 12 bases of the junction left unmatched. Germline-derived CDR1 and CDR2 are MGHDK and SYGVNS. This chain's CDR3 is CASIGNRGESAKNIQYF. DNA of the CDR3: TGTGCCAGCATAGGTAACAGGGGTGAATCAGCCAAAAACATTCAGTACTTC.

The chain recombines TRBV7-8 with TRBJ2-3; TRBD2 aligns across 11 bases. The CDR3 loop spans 14 amino acids. Trimming removed 5 bases from V and 5 bases from J; junction bases left unmatched: 3. The germline V gene encodes CDR1 SGHVS and CDR2 FQNEAQ. CDR3 nucleotide sequence: TGTGCCAGCAGCAAACTAGCGGGGGAAGATACGCAGTATTTT. Its protein product is CASSKLAGEDTQYF.

This clone was found once. The chain links TRBV2 to TRBJ2-1, with 9 bases fitting TRBD2. V shed 6 bases and J 1 base; nucleotides not matched to a gene: 4. There are 15 residues in the CDR3. Germline V gene data show CDR1 as SNHLY and CDR2 as FYNNEI. Written as DNA, the CDR3 is TGTGCCAGCAGGACGCGGGAGGGGTCCTACAATGAGCAGTTCTTC. Translated, it gives CASRTREGSYNEQFF.